This T cell receptor (beta chain) was identified during a study of blood T cell repertoires in COVID-19. Turning to the study itself: Spain, Italy and the United States supplied samples that represented acute and convalescent COVID-19. PBMCs, B-cell-depleted T cells, or T cells provided the cDNA or gDNA that made up the material.

Trimming pared 7 bases from V and 0 bases from J, leaving 14 bases between. This CDR3 has 15 residues. The germline CDR1 and CDR2 sequences are SNHLY and FYNNEI. As handled by the study authors: Nucleated cell counts were estimated from reference gene primer amplification. Measured with immunoSEQ multiplex PCR; TCRdb has only the in-frame clones, and not every one. The V and J calls and the clone size are those of that table, but D and trimming were determined from the DNA. The repertoire includes some 220,000 clones, approximately 90% of them detected once, and under 3.5% sits in the top ten. The participants were between 18 and 89 years old and came from about two dozen US areas.

This clonotype originated in a woman aged 18-30 years in a cohort exposed to, infected with or recovered from COVID-19 (not recorded which). V gene TRBV2 combines with J gene TRBJ2-3; D possibly corresponds to TRBD2 (5 bases). The sample consisted of PBMCs or T cells enriched from blood (not recorded which). CDR3 loop: CASKPVRTSTDTQYF. The CDR3 DNA reads TGTGCCAGCAAACCCGTGCGGACTAGCACAGATACGCAGTATTTT.